This T cell receptor beta chain was profiled in a study of shared clonotypes between healthy human individuals. General study points: A reduction in generation probabilities was seen for non-shared clonotypes relative to those shared by all four donors.

Terminally differentiated effector memory CD45RA+ cells were excluded by CCR7 positive selection of CD45RO-negative cells. Participating donors were healthy, HIV-negative adults free of recent acute infections or vaccinations. CDR3 size: 15 residues. Per germline, CDR1 ENHRY and CDR2 SYGVKD. V shed 6 bases and J shed 0 bases, with 15 bases lying between them. Here immunoSEQ multiplex PCR was the method, and the copy in TCRdb shows in-frame clones only, minus some. Here the sample spans over 2,000,000 clones, 85% to 95% being singletons. This clone was recorded once. Its antigen is not known. The rearrangement links TRBV10-3 to TRBJ2-7; tentatively, D is TRBD1 (6 bases). The sequence was obtained from a man aged 18 to 35 in good health. Some clones in this sample may be carry-over from other donors' samples. Material: naive CD8+ T cells from PBMCs. CDR3 sequence reads: CAISAIGDTSYEQYF. CDR3 coding DNA: TGTGCCATCAGCGCCATTGGGGACACCTCCTACGAGCAGTACTTC.